This T cell receptor beta chain is from a study of T cell repertoires in cytomegalovirus infection. Study context: CMV infection together with matching HLA type was indicated by public TCR beta signatures.

From the reads, TCRdb called clonotypes with MiXCR, one entry per CDR3 protein. The sample yields 100,000 to 150,000 distinct CDR3 sequences, approximately 8.8% seen once. This clonotype was seen many times. This CDR3 spans 14 amino acids. Trimming cost V 1 base and J 2 bases, with 9 bases left between them. Germline V gene data show CDR1 as SNHLY and CDR2 as FYNNEI. The sequence derives from a human donor in good health (CMV status not recorded). Some clones in this sample may be carry-over from other donors' samples. The chain links TRBV2 to TRBJ2-7, with a possible D match to TRBD1 (6 bases). Specimen: PBMCs. The CDR3 bases are TGTGCCAGCAGTGAAGTAACAGGGCCCTACGAGCAGTACTTC. This encodes CASSEVTGPYEQYF.